The sequence of this T cell receptor (beta chain) was determined in a study of identical twins. Whole-study results and caveats: Potential partial confounding of zero-insertion analyses by invariant MAIT and iNKT cells was noted. Shared out-of-frame alpha sequences (those common to twins) showed excess low generation probability.

Remarks on this clonotype: Its antigen is unknown.

Trimming cost V 4 bases and J 6 bases, with 17 bases left between them. Germline values: CDR1 SGHDT, CDR2 YYEEEE. This CDR3 region has 15 residues. Every donor was a healthy Caucasian. TCRdb processed the 5' RACE reads anew with MiXCR; each CDR3 protein has one entry. The sample has approximately 670,000 distinct CDR3 sequences, 6.1% seen once. Sequenced sample: naive T cells sorted from blood. This sequence joins TRBV5-6 and TRBJ1-5, with D possibly TRBD1 on 5 matching bases. This clonotype originated in a man aged 18-30 years in good health. DNA of the CDR3: TGTGCCAGCAGCCCGGGACGGACTTTAGGTCAGCCCCAGCATTTT. This gives the protein CASSPGRTLGQPQHF.